The 26 T cell receptor beta chains listed next were all sequenced from one sample in a study of beta chain features in type 1 diabetes. Study-wide points: Patients with Type 1 diabetes showed moderately but significantly shorter TCRB CDR3s in all four CD4+ subsets.

These TCRs' antigens remain unknown. What was sequenced were expressed TCRB transcripts, since all of the isolated RNA had been reverse transcribed. The repertoire was sequenced with immunoSEQ multiplex PCR; TCRdb's copy has only in-frame clones and lacks some. This table holds 23,000 or so clones, roughly 69% found once. Sequencing was carried out using Tregs from blood. These receptors all stem from a man aged 18 to 29 with type 1 diabetes.

J is TRBJ1-3 and V is TRBV7-2; weak D call: TRBD1 (6 bases). V lost 5 bases, J lost 2 bases, and 16 bases lay in between. This CDR3 contains 16 residues. Germline CDR1 SGHTA, CDR2 FQGNSA. CDR3 sequence: CASSPQGPAAGNTIYF. In DNA, the CDR3 is TGTGCCAGCAGCCCACAGGGACCGGCCGCTGGAAACACCATATATTTT.

This sequence joins TRBV7-6 and TRBJ1-5, with D possibly TRBD1 on 6 matching bases. The CDR3 extends over 12 amino acids. Trimming removed 1 base at V and 12 bases at J, with 10 bases between. Germline V gene data show CDR1 as SGHVS and CDR2 as FNYEAQ. This chain's CDR3 is CASSLELQGQHF. The CDR3 DNA follows: TGTGCCAGCAGCTTAGAGTTACAGGGCCAGCATTTT.

There are a few counts of this clone. The chain uses TRBV6-1 and TRBJ1-5, with 9 bases matching TRBD1. Per the germline V gene, CDR1 is MNHNS and CDR2 is SASEGT. The CDR3 spans 14 residues. J lost 3 bases, V lost 6 bases, and 3 bases had no gene match. As DNA, the CDR3 is TGTGCCAGCAGGGACAGGGGAACCAATCAGCCCCAGCATTTT. Encoded protein: CASRDRGTNQPQHF.

The chain recombines TRBV5-1 with TRBJ2-1, with TRBD2 matching 9 bases. Germline V gene sequence: CDR1 SGHRS, CDR2 YFSETQ. With 3 bases clipped from V and 8 bases from J, the junction kept 6 bases outside the gene matches. This CDR3 has 14 residues. The CDR3 nucleotides are TGCGCCAGCAGCTACTCCGGGACTAGCTATGAGCAGTTCTTC. Translation: CASSYSGTSYEQFF.

The rearrangement links TRBV10-3 to TRBJ2-3; a weak D match, TRBD2 (6 bases). Germline V gene lookup returns CDR1 ENHRY and CDR2 SYGVKD. V lost 7 bases to trimming and J lost 5 bases, with 13 bases between them. The CDR3 is 13 amino acids. The CDR3: CAITRDFGDTQYF. CDR3 in DNA: TGTGCCATCACACGGGACTTCGGAGATACGCAGTATTTT.

The chain couples TRBV7-6 to TRBJ1-2; D might be TRBD1 (5 bases). V lost 5 bases and J lost 0, with 19 bases in between. Germline V gives CDR1 SGHVS, CDR2 FNYEAQ. The CDR3 is 17 residues long. This CDR3 reads CASSLSVEGPTNYGYTF. As DNA, the CDR3 is TGTGCCAGCAGCCTTAGTGTGGAGGGGCCTACTAACTATGGCTACACCTTC.

The chain has TRBV5-6 and TRBJ2-1, with TRBD2 identical over 7 bases. Germline V gene data show CDR1 as SGHDT and CDR2 as YYEEEE. This CDR3 region has 18 residues. J gave up 6 bases and V 4 bases, and 19 bases lay outside the gene matches. The CDR3 protein is CASSGPRAGVIGRNEQFF. CDR3 in DNA: TGTGCCAGCAGCGGACCCCGCGCGGGAGTAATCGGGCGCAATGAGCAGTTCTTC.

The J gene is TRBJ2-1, the V gene TRBV23-1; D may be TRBD2 (6 bases). TRBV23-1 is annotated as an ORF whose role is uncertain. The V gene lost 3 bases and the J gene lost 6 bases, with 21 bases spanning the gap. CDR3 length: 17 amino acids. The CDR3 spells CASSQRQGPQGGNEQFF. Written as DNA, the CDR3 is TGCGCCAGCAGTCAGCGGCAGGGCCCCCAGGGAGGCAATGAGCAGTTCTTC.

This clone was detected only a few times. This rearrangement joins TRBV2 to TRBJ2-2, with 11 positions matching TRBD1. Germline CDR1 SNHLY, CDR2 FYNNEI. The length of the CDR3 is 14 residues. V trimming: 8 bases; J trimming: 6 bases; junction bases outside the gene matches: 5. The CDR3 nucleotides are TGTGCCAGCTTGGGACAGGGGGTAGCCGGGGAGCTGTTTTTT. It yields the protein CASLGQGVAGELFF. Complete variable domain (other parts from reference TRBV2 and TRBJ2-2): EPEVTQTPSHQVTQMGQEVILRCVPISNHLYFYWYRQILGQKVEFLVSFYNNEISEKSEIFDDQFSVERPDGSNFTLKIRSTKLEDSAMYFCASLGQGVAGELFFGEGSRLTVL.

The chain carries TRBV9 and TRBJ2-1, with a possible D match to TRBD2 (6 bases). CDR1 is SGDLS, CDR2 YYNGEE, per germline. The CDR3 runs 15 residues. Trimming took off 0 bases at V and 7 bases at J, with 14 bases between the two ends. This CDR3 is CASSVGLVKSNEQFF. CDR3 bases: TGTGCCAGCAGCGTAGGACTAGTTAAATCTAATGAGCAGTTCTTC.

The chain couples TRBV5-1 to TRBJ2-2; no firm D call. This CDR3 is built from 12 residues. Germline CDR1 is SGHRS and CDR2 is YFSETQ. Trimming stripped 2 bases from V and 7 bases from J, with 6 bases between. The CDR3 sequence: CASSFPSGELFF. CDR3 nucleotide sequence: TGCGCCAGCAGCTTTCCTAGCGGGGAGCTGTTTTTT.

V usage is TRBV29-1 and J usage is TRBJ1-2; D remains ambiguous. The CDR3 extends over 13 amino acids. The germline CDR1 and CDR2 sequences are SQVTM and ANQGSEA. Trimming shortened V by 0 bases and J by 5 bases, and 10 bases separated the two germline ends. CDR3 region: CSVEDPRQYGYTF. The DNA of the CDR3 is TGCAGCGTTGAAGATCCGAGGCAGTATGGCTACACCTTC.

The chain is built from TRBV5-1 and TRBJ2-5, with D possibly being TRBD1 (5 bases). CDR1 and CDR2 from the germline V gene are SGHRS and YFSETQ. Between the trimmed V and J ends, which lost 4 bases and 2 bases, there was a span of 9 bases. The CDR3 is made up of 13 amino acids. The CDR3, as DNA: TGCGCCAGCAGCGCAGGGATTCAAGAGACCCAGTACTTC. Its translation: CASSAGIQETQYF.

The chain has TRBV7-2 and TRBJ2-3; 8 positions agree with TRBD1. CDR3 size: 14 residues. Trimming at V came to 8 bases and at J to 7 bases, leaving 11 bases not matched to a gene. CDR1 and CDR2 from the germline V gene are SGHTA and FQGNSA. CDR3 sequence: CASGRTGTRNTQYF. DNA of the CDR3: TGTGCCAGCGGAAGGACAGGGACCAGAAATACGCAGTATTTT.

The V call is TRBV7-2, the J call TRBJ2-5; D is unclear. The CDR3 sequence is 13 residues long. In germline, CDR1 is SGHTA, CDR2 FQGNSA. V lost 5 bases and J 0 bases, leaving 7 bases between the germline ends. CDR3 nucleotides: TGTGCCAGCAGCCCTATGAACCAAGAGACCCAGTACTTC. It yields the protein CASSPMNQETQYF.

The rearrangement joins TRBV28 to TRBJ1-4; D perhaps matches TRBD1 (5 bases). This CDR3 is built from 14 residues. Trimming cost V 5 bases and J 2 bases, with 9 bases left between them. Germline V gene data show CDR1 as MDHEN and CDR2 as SYDVKM. The CDR3 DNA reads TGTGCCAGCAGTCAGGGTGGCACTAATGAAAAACTGTTTTTT. It is translated as CASSQGGTNEKLFF.

This clone was detected only a few times. V gene TRBV18 combines with J gene TRBJ1-1; 8 positions agree with TRBD1. Germline trimming cut 3 bases from V and 3 bases from J; bases unmatched to any gene: 6. This CDR3 comprises 15 residues. Per the germline V gene, CDR1 is KGHSH and CDR2 is LQKENI. Here the CDR3 DNA reads TGTGCCAGCTCACCTAGACAGGGGAGCGACACTGAAGCTTTCTTT. Amino acids: CASSPRQGSDTEAFF. Together with reference TRBV18 and TRBJ1-1, the CDR3 gives the full variable domain: NAGVMQNPRHLVRRRGQEARLRCSPMKGHSHVYWYRQLPEEGLKFMVYLQKENIIDESGMPKERFSAEFPKEGPSILRIQQVVRGDSAAYFCASSPRQGSDTEAFFGQGTRLTVV.

This chain links TRBV2 with TRBJ1-4; a weak D match, TRBD1 (6 bases). The V gene lost 0 bases and the J gene lost 7 bases, with 12 bases spanning the gap. From germline, CDR1 is SNHLY and CDR2 FYNNEI. The CDR3 length is 15 residues. Written as DNA, the CDR3 is TGTGCCAGCAGTGAAGCGCAGGGGCTGGGTGAAAAACTGTTTTTT. Translation gives CASSEAQGLGEKLFF.

The genes are TRBV2 and TRBJ2-3; 10 bases fit TRBD2. The CDR3 has 14 residues. V lost 7 bases and J lost 3; bases outside the gene matches: 4. In germline, CDR1 is SNHLY, CDR2 FYNNEI. The CDR3 sequence: CASNSGRRTDTQYF. DNA of the CDR3: TGTGCCAGCAATAGCGGGAGGAGAACAGATACGCAGTATTTT.

The chain's CDR3 is CASSERTSGKYTDTQYF. CDR3 in DNA: TGTGCCAGCAGTGAAAGGACTAGCGGGAAATACACAGATACGCAGTATTTT. The chain combines TRBV7-9 with TRBJ2-3; the match to TRBD2 covers 12 bases. This CDR3 has 17 residues. V was pared by 6 bases and J by 2 bases, with 9 bases of the junction left unmatched. Germline V CDR1 and CDR2: SEHNR, FQNEAQ (reference sequence).

This clone was observed a single time. The chain combines TRBV11-3 with TRBJ2-3; TRBD2 matches at 9 bases. The CDR3 has 15 amino acids. The V segment lost 5 bases and the J segment 0 bases; nucleotides outside the gene matches: 3. Germline CDR1 reads SGHNT; CDR2 reads YENEEA. The CDR3 loop is CASSLGLASTDTQYF. The CDR3 nucleotides read TGTGCCAGCAGCCTAGGACTAGCGAGCACAGATACGCAGTATTTT.

The table lists this clone with a count of one. The chain recombines TRBV18 with TRBJ1-2, with D hard to call. This CDR3 region has 16 residues. Germline values: CDR1 KGHSH, CDR2 LQKENI. Trimming left V 3 bases short and J 6 bases short, with 20 bases between. CDR3 nucleotides: TGTGCCAGCTCACCCCCTCGGCGAGGGCCGCGGGATGGCTACACCTTC. Residues: CASSPPRRGPRDGYTF.

This chain connects TRBV5-1 to TRBJ2-5; the match to TRBD2 covers 8 bases. The CDR3 contains 12 residues. V shed 4 bases and J 5 bases; nucleotides not matched to a gene: 1. Germline lookup yields CDR1 SGHRS and CDR2 YFSETQ. CDR3 in amino acids: CASSPGGETQYF. The CDR3, as DNA: TGCGCCAGCAGCCCGGGGGGGGAGACCCAGTACTTC.

The chain is built from TRBV2 and TRBJ1-1; 7 bases fit TRBD1. Germline loops: CDR1 SNHLY, CDR2 FYNNEI. This CDR3 comprises 12 residues. V was pared by 9 bases and J by 1 base, with 2 bases of the junction left unmatched. This CDR3 is CARGQPNTEAFF. As DNA, the CDR3 is TGTGCCAGGGGACAGCCGAACACTGAAGCTTTCTTT.

This clone was counted between two and nine times. The chain joins TRBV7-9 to TRBJ2-1; D not certain. V gave up 3 bases and J gave up 1 base, with 4 bases separating them. The CDR3 is made up of 13 amino acids. Germline lookup yields CDR1 SEHNR and CDR2 FQNEAQ (reference sequence). The CDR3 sequence is CASSFQSYNEQFF. The CDR3 region has the DNA TGTGCCAGCAGCTTCCAGTCCTACAATGAGCAGTTCTTC.

The chain carries TRBV25-1 and TRBJ1-4, with TRBD1 as a possible D gene (6 bases). With 2 bases removed from V and 0 bases from J, the gap between germline ends came to 10 bases. CDR3 length: 16 residues. In germline, CDR1 is MGHDK, CDR2 SYGVNS. The CDR3 nucleotides are TGTGCCAGCAGTGAAACAGGGTTCGCAACTAATGAAAAACTGTTTTTT. Protein sequence: CASSETGFATNEKLFF.